These T cell receptor beta chains were read from a single sample in a study of blood T cell repertoires in COVID-19. Sequencing used immunoSEQ multiplex PCR; TCRdb keeps in-frame clones, though not all of them. Counted here are some 350,000 clones, 88% occurring once; the ten biggest clones make up more than 5%. Sequenced: PBMCs or T cells enriched from blood (not recorded which). These TCRs come from a man aged 25 to 45 who had recovered from COVID-19. CDR3s include the opening cysteine and the closing phenylalanine or tryptophan. D genes are given only for firm matches. A clone size is listed for some rows: how often the clone was seen (once, few, many), or a class if it is expanded.

clone size: NA
D gene: TRBD1
J gene: TRBJ1-2
V gene: TRBV5-1
CDR3 protein: CASRSSSGTGSIEGYTF
CDR3 DNA: TGCGCCAGCAGGTCATCCTCCGGGACAGGGTCTATTGAGGGCTACACCTTC

clone size: NA
D gene: NA
J gene: TRBJ2-1
V gene: TRBV12-2
CDR3 protein: CASRRGLAGPSYNEQFF
CDR3 DNA: TGTGCAAGTCGTCGAGGACTAGCGGGACCCTCCTACAATGAGCAGTTCTTC

clone size: NA
D gene: TRBD1
J gene: TRBJ1-1
V gene: TRBV28
CDR3 protein: CASSYQTGGDTEAFF
CDR3 DNA: TGTGCCAGCAGTTACCAGACAGGGGGCGACACTGAAGCTTTCTTT

clone size: NA
D gene: NA
J gene: TRBJ1-3
V gene: TRBV5-4
CDR3 protein: CASSSPTAGENTIYF
CDR3 DNA: TGTGCCAGCAGCTCCCCTACGGCGGGGGAAAACACCATATATTTT

clone size: NA
D gene: TRBD1
J gene: TRBJ1-6
V gene: TRBV6-5
CDR3 protein: CASSQTGRDSPLHF
CDR3 DNA: TGTGCCAGCAGTCAGACAGGGCGGGATTCACCCCTCCACTTT

clone size: NA
D gene: NA
J gene: TRBJ1-5
V gene: TRBV4-1
CDR3 protein: CASSQESGVGNQPQHF
CDR3 DNA: TGCGCCAGCAGCCAAGAATCGGGGGTGGGCAATCAGCCCCAGCATTTT

clone size: NA
D gene: NA
J gene: TRBJ1-5
V gene: TRBV28
CDR3 protein: CASSPGSNQPQHF
CDR3 DNA: TGTGCCAGCAGTCCAGGCAGCAATCAGCCCCAGCATTTT

clone size: once
D gene: TRBD1
J gene: TRBJ1-2
V gene: TRBV3-1/TRBV3-2
CDR3 protein: CASSQAGTGVYGYTF
CDR3 DNA: TGTGCCAGCAGCCAAGCTGGGACAGGGGTCTATGGCTACACCTTC

clone size: NA
D gene: TRBD1
J gene: TRBJ1-1
V gene: TRBV18
CDR3 protein: CASSPTWDRGAEAFF
CDR3 DNA: TGTGCCAGCTCACCCACTTGGGACAGGGGGGCTGAAGCTTTCTTT

clone size: NA
D gene: TRBD1
J gene: TRBJ1-2
V gene: TRBV20-1
CDR3 protein: CIAGGNYGYTF
CDR3 DNA: TGCATCGCAGGGGGCAACTATGGCTACACCTTC

clone size: NA
D gene: TRBD2
J gene: TRBJ2-7
V gene: TRBV11-2
CDR3 protein: CASSLTSGGPEQYF
CDR3 DNA: TGTGCCAGCAGCTTGACTAGCGGGGGGCCCGAGCAGTACTTC

clone size: few
D gene: NA
J gene: TRBJ1-2
V gene: TRBV19
CDR3 protein: CASSIELAGQNGYTF
CDR3 DNA: TGTGCCAGTAGTATAGAATTGGCAGGGCAAAATGGCTACACCTTC

clone size: NA
D gene: NA
J gene: TRBJ1-5
V gene: TRBV27
CDR3 protein: CASSLGGGYSNQPQHF
CDR3 DNA: TGTGCCAGCAGTTTGGGGGGGGGTTATAGCAATCAGCCCCAGCATTTT

clone size: NA
D gene: TRBD2
J gene: TRBJ2-1
V gene: TRBV4-2
CDR3 protein: CASSQGVRGEQNHNEQFF
CDR3 DNA: TGTGCCAGCAGCCAAGGGGTGCGGGGGGAACAGAACCACAATGAGCAGTTCTTC

clone size: NA
D gene: TRBD1
J gene: TRBJ1-6
V gene: TRBV5-4
CDR3 protein: CASSSNRGRDSPLHF
CDR3 DNA: TGTGCCAGCAGCTCGAACAGGGGGCGAGATTCACCCCTCCACTTT

clone size: NA
D gene: NA
J gene: TRBJ2-3
V gene: TRBV6-6
CDR3 protein: CASSLREDGTDTQYF
CDR3 DNA: TGTGCCAGCAGTCTTAGGGAGGACGGCACAGATACGCAGTATTTT

clone size: NA
D gene: NA
J gene: TRBJ1-6
V gene: TRBV15
CDR3 protein: CATSPRGQLISPLHF
CDR3 DNA: TGTGCCACCAGCCCTCGCGGACAGTTGATTTCACCCCTCCACTTT

clone size: NA
D gene: TRBD1
J gene: TRBJ1-1
V gene: TRBV10-3
CDR3 protein: CAISEVQGARTEAFF
CDR3 DNA: TGTGCCATCAGTGAGGTACAGGGGGCGAGGACTGAAGCTTTCTTT

clone size: NA
D gene: TRBD2
J gene: TRBJ2-1
V gene: TRBV9
CDR3 protein: CASSVESGGAYNEQFF
CDR3 DNA: TGTGCCAGCAGCGTAGAGAGCGGGGGGGCCTACAATGAGCAGTTCTTC

clone size: NA
D gene: TRBD1
J gene: TRBJ1-1
V gene: TRBV11-2
CDR3 protein: CASRATGDTEAFF
CDR3 DNA: TGTGCCAGCAGGGCAACAGGGGACACTGAAGCTTTCTTT